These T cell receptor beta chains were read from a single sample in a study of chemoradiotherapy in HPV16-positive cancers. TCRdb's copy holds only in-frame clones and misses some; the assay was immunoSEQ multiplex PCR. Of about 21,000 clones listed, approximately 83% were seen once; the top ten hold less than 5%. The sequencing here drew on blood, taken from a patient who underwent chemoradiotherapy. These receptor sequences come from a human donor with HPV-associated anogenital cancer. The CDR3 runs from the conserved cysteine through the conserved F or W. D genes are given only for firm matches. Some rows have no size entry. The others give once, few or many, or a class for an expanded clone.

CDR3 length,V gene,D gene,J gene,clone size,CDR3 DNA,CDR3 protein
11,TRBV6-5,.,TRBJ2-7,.,TGTGCCAGCAGTTATGAGCGAGAGCAGTACTTC,CASSYEREQYF
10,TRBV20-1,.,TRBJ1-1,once,TGCAGTGCAGGGGGATCTGAAGCTTTCTTT,CSAGGSEAFF
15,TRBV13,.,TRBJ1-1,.,TGTGCCAGCAGCCCACGGGGGAGAGGGAACACTGAAGCTTTCTTT,CASSPRGRGNTEAFF
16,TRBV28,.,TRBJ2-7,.,TGTGCCAGCAGTCCTCCCGACAGGCCGCGGATGAGGGAGCAGTACTTC,CASSPPDRPRMREQYF
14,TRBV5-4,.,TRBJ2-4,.,TGTGCCAGCAGCTTGTCGACGGGGGAGGACATTCAGTACTTC,CASSLSTGEDIQYF
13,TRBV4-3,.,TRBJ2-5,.,TGCGCCAGCAGCCAAGAAAGTTATGGGACCCAGTACTTC,CASSQESYGTQYF
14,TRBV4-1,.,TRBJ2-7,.,TGCGCCAGCAGCTCCCGGTTCGGGTCCTACGAGCAGTACTTC,CASSSRFGSYEQYF
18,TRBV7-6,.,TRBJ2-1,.,TGTGCCAGCAGCTTACCCTCCCAGGGCATGAGGTCCTACAATGAGCAGTTCTTC,CASSLPSQGMRSYNEQFF
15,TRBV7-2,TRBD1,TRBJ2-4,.,TGTGCCAGCAGCCGGACAGGGGAGCCCAAAAACATTCAGTACTTC,CASSRTGEPKNIQYF
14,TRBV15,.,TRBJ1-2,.,TGTGCCACCAGCTCCGAGGCCCTGGACCATGGCTACACCTTC,CATSSEALDHGYTF
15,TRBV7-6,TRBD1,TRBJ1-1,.,TGTGCCAGCAGCTCCCGGACAGGTTCAAGGACTGAAGCTTTCTTT,CASSSRTGSRTEAFF
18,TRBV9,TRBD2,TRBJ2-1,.,TGTGCCAGCAGCGTAGCTACAAGGACTAGCGGGAGCGATAATGAGCAGTTCTTC,CASSVATRTSGSDNEQFF
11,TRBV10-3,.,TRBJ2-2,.,TGTGCCATTCAGAACACCGGGGAGCTGTTTTTT,CAIQNTGELFF
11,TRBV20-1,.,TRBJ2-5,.,TGCAGTGCTAGGTCGGGACGATCAATGTACTTC,CSARSGRSMYF
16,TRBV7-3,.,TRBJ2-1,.,TGTGCCAGCAGCTCAAAAGCCCCGGCTCTAGGTTATGAGCAGTTCTTC,CASSSKAPALGYEQFF
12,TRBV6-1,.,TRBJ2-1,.,TGTGCCAGCAGTGAGGGGTTCAATGAGCAGTTCTTC,CASSEGFNEQFF
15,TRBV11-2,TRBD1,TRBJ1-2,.,TGTGCCAGCAGCAACACGATGACAGGGGGCTATGGCTACACCTTC,CASSNTMTGGYGYTF
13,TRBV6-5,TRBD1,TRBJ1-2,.,TGTGCCAGCAGACCACAGGGGGGCTATGGCTACACCTTC,CASRPQGGYGYTF
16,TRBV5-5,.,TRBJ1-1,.,TGTGCCAGCAACAATCACGGGACACCCATGAACACTGAAGCTTTCTTT,CASNNHGTPMNTEAFF
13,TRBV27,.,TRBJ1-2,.,TGTGCCAGCAGTTTTGAGGGGGGCTATGGCTACACCTTC,CASSFEGGYGYTF
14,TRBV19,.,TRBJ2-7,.,TGTGCCAGTAGTATGATCCAGAGCTCCTACGAGCAGTACTTC,CASSMIQSSYEQYF
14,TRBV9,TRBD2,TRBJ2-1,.,TGTGCCAGCAGGACGGGACTAGCGGTGGGTGAGCAGTTCTTC,CASRTGLAVGEQFF
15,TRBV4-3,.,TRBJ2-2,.,TGCGCCAGCAGCCATCGGGGAGGAAACACCGGGGGGCTGTTTTTT,CASSHRGGNTGGLFF
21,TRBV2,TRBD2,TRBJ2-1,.,TGTGCCAGCAGTGAAGCGCTTCGAACCCTTCGCGGGAGGGTAAGCGGCAATGAGCAGTTCTTC,CASSEALRTLRGRVSGNEQFF
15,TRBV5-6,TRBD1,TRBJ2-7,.,TGTGCCAGCAGCTTGGGGGACAGGGGAATCTACGAGCAGTACTTC,CASSLGDRGIYEQYF
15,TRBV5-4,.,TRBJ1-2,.,TGTGCCAGCAGCTTGGTGGGGGCGGTTGGCTATGGCTACACCTTC,CASSLVGAVGYGYTF
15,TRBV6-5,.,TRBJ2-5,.,TGTGCCAGCACCAAGACTAGAGGGGGGCAAGAGACCCAGTACTTC,CASTKTRGGQETQYF
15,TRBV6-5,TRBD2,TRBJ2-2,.,TGTGCCAGCAGTTACTCTAGCGGGAACGCCGGGGAGCTGTTTTTT,CASSYSSGNAGELFF
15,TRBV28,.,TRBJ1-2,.,TGTGCCAGCAGCCATGGGCGGAAGGGGATCAGTGGCTACACCTTC,CASSHGRKGISGYTF
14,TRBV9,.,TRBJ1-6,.,TGTGCCAGCAGCGCGGGGGGTTGGGATTCACCCCTCCACTTT,CASSAGGWDSPLHF
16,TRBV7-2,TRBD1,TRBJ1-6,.,TGTGCCAGCAGCTTAATGGCAGGGGGCGCAGGAACACCCCTCCACTTT,CASSLMAGGAGTPLHF
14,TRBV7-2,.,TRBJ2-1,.,TGTGCCAGCAGCACAACAGGGTCGGGCAATGAGCAGTTCTTC,CASSTTGSGNEQFF
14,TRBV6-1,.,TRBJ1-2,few,TGTGCCAGCAACCCCTCGACAGCTAACTATGGCTACACCTTC,CASNPSTANYGYTF
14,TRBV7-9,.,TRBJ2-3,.,TGTGCCAGCAAAGGGGACTCCTTCACAGATACGCAGTATTTT,CASKGDSFTDTQYF
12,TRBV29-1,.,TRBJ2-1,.,TGCAGCGACCGACAGCATGACAATGAGCAGTTCTTC,CSDRQHDNEQFF
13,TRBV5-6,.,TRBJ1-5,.,TGTGCCAGCAGCTTGGCCGACGGGCAAACCCAGCATTTT,CASSLADGQTQHF
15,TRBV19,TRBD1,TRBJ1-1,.,TGTGCCAGTAGTCCCCAGGACAGGGGTTGGCCTGAAGCTTTCTTT,CASSPQDRGWPEAFF
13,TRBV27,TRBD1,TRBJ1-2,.,TGTGCCAGCGCACAGGGGGCGAGCTATGGCTACACCTTC,CASAQGASYGYTF
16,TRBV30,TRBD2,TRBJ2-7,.,TGTGCCTGGAGCCTATGGAGGGAGGGGTTCTCCTACGAGCAGTACTTC,CAWSLWREGFSYEQYF
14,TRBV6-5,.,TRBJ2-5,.,TGTGCCAGCAGTTACTCTTGGAAACAAGAGACCCAGTACTTC,CASSYSWKQETQYF
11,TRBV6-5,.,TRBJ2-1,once,TGTGCCAGCAGATCCCCCAATGAGCAGTTCTTC,CASRSPNEQFF
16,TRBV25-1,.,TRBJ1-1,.,TGTGCCAGCAGTGAAGGTAGAGGGGGAAACCTCCCTGAAGCTTTCTTT,CASSEGRGGNLPEAFF
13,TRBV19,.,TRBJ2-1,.,TGTGCCAGTAGTAGGGACGGGTACAATGAGCAGTTCTTC,CASSRDGYNEQFF
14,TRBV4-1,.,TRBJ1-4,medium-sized,TGCGCCAGCAGCCAAGTTGGGGTGAGGGAAAAACTGTTTTTT,CASSQVGVREKLFF
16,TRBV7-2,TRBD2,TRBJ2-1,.,TGTGCCAGCAGCTTAGCTGCGGGAGCGGTCGGCAGTGAGCAGTTCTTC,CASSLAAGAVGSEQFF
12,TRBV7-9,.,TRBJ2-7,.,TGTGCCAGCAGCCCTGGGTTAATGCGCCAGTACTTC,CASSPGLMRQYF
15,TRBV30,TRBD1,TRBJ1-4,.,TGTGCCTGGAGTGCCAAGGGGACAGGGAACGAAAAACTGTTTTTT,CAWSAKGTGNEKLFF
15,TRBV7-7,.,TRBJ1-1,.,TGTGCCAGCAGCCCCTCCGATTGGGGGAACACTGAAGCTTTCTTT,CASSPSDWGNTEAFF
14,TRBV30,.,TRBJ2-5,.,TGTGCCTGGAGTGTCCCCGGGAATGTTAAGACCCAGTACTTC,CAWSVPGNVKTQYF
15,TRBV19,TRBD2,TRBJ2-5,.,TGTGCCAGTAGTACAGCGGGGGGGCCGGGTGAGACCCAGTACTTC,CASSTAGGPGETQYF
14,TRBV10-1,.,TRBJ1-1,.,TGCGCCAGCAGTGACCGGGGGATGAGCACTGAAGCTTTCTTT,CASSDRGMSTEAFF
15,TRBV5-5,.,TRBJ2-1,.,TGTGCCAGCAGCTTAGGCGGAGCCTCCTACAATGAGCAGTTCTTC,CASSLGGASYNEQFF